This TCR beta chain stems from a study of T cell responses to AZD1222 COVID-19 vaccine. Regarding the study as a whole: Clonal diversity may have been underestimated in mostly white British donors. Nearly half of spike-specific TCRs reportedly target variant regions that are unmutated in the B.1.351 and B.1.1.7 variants. Repertoire collection took place solely once the T cell response had peaked.

This table comes from immunoSEQ multiplex PCR, and its TCRdb copy is limited to in-frame clones, with some not included. Of roughly 150,000 clones in the sample, over 75% were seen once. Trimming removed 6 bases from V and 1 base from J, with 9 bases in between. The length of the CDR3 is 13 residues. Germline V gene data show CDR1 as MNHEY and CDR2 as SVGAGI. To note about this clone: Antigen: not known. The sample contains more than one DNA sequence encoding this CDR3.

This rearrangement joins TRBV6-5 to TRBJ1-1, with D maybe TRBD1 (6 bases). This TCR came from an adult in good health. The starting material was peripheral blood, obtained on day 0 of AZD1222 vaccination. Here the CDR3 reads CASRRTENTEAFF. In DNA, the CDR3 is TGTGCCAGCAGGCGGACAGAGAACACTGAAGCTTTCTTT.